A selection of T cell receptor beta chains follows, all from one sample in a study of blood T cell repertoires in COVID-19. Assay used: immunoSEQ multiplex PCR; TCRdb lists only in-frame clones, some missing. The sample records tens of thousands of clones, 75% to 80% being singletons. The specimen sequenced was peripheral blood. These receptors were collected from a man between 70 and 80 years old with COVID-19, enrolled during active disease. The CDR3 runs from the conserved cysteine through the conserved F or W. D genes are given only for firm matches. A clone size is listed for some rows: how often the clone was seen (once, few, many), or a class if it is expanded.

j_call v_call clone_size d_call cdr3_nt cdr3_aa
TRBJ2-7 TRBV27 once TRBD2 TGTGCCAGCACCGGGACTAGCGGGAACTCCTACGAGCAGTACTTC CASTGTSGNSYEQYF
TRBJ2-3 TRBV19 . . TGTGCCAGTAGTACGGCGGAAAGCACAGATACGCAGTATTTT CASSTAESTDTQYF
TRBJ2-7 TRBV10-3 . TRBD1 TGTGCCATCAGTGTATCCGGGACAGACTACGAGCAGTACTTC CAISVSGTDYEQYF
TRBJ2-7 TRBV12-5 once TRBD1 TGTGCTAGTGGTTTGGTCCTCGACAGGGGGAAATACGAGCAGTACTTC CASGLVLDRGKYEQYF
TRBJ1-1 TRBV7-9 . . TGTGCCAGCAGCTTAGCTAGGGGAATAACCCCCTTTTCTGAAGCTTTCTTT CASSLARGITPFSEAFF
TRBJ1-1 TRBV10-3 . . TGTGCCATCAGTGAGTCCCCCGACTCAGGGACTGAAGCTTTCTTT CAISESPDSGTEAFF
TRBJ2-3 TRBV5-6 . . TGTGCCAGCAGCTTGCTCTCAGATACGCAGTATTTT CASSLLSDTQYF
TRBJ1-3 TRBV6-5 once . TGTGCCAGCAGACAGGGTAGTGCTGGAAACACCATATATTTT CASRQGSAGNTIYF
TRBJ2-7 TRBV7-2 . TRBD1 TGTGCCAGCAGCTCGAACCGCCCTAACAGGGGCCATACCTACGAGCAGTACTTC CASSSNRPNRGHTYEQYF
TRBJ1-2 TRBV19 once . TGTGCCAGTACCGAGGCCGGCACTAACTATGGCTACACCTTC CASTEAGTNYGYTF
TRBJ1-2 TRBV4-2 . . TGTGCCAGCAGCCAACGGGGGGGCTCGGGCTATGGCTACACCTTC CASSQRGGSGYGYTF
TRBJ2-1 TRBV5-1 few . TGCGCCAGCAGCTTAAGGCCCCAGGGGGGCTACAATGAGCAGTTCTTC CASSLRPQGGYNEQFF
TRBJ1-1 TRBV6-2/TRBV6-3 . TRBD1 TGTGCCAGCAGTTACTGGACAGGGCGGGATACTGAAGCTTTCTTT CASSYWTGRDTEAFF
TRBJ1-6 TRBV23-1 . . TGCGCCAGCAGTCGATCGCGGGTATACGGCTCCTATAATTCACCCCTCCACTTT CASSRSRVYGSYNSPLHF
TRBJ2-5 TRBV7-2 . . TGTGCCAGCAGCTCCCTAGGGGGTAGGGTCCGGGAGACCCAGTACTTC CASSSLGGRVRETQYF
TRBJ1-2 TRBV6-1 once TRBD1 TGTGCCAGCAGTGAAGGGGGACAGGGCTATGGCTACACCTTC CASSEGGQGYGYTF
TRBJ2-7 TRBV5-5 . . TGTGCCAGCAGCGGCGGAGGGAGTACCTACGAGCAGTACTTC CASSGGGSTYEQYF
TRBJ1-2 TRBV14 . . TGTGCCAGCAGCCAGGGGCCCACAGGGCGAAATTCGTATGGCTACACCTTC CASSQGPTGRNSYGYTF
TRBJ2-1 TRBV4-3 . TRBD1 TGCGCCAGCAGCCCCCGGGACAGGGGTGGCTATGAGCAGTTCTTC CASSPRDRGGYEQFF
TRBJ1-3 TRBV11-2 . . TGTGCCAGCAGCCACCCTGGCGGGGCCCAAGGAGGAAACACCATATATTTT CASSHPGGAQGGNTIYF
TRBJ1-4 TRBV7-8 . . TGTGCCAGCAGCTTAGGGGCAGGGAGGGAAAAACTGTTTTTT CASSLGAGREKLFF
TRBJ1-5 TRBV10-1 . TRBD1 TGCGCCAGCAGTCTTCCGGGACAGCGGACCAATCAGCCCCAGCATTTT CASSLPGQRTNQPQHF
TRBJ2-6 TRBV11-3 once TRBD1 TGTGCCAGCGGACAGGGGGCCGGGGCCAACGTCCTGACTTTC CASGQGAGANVLTF
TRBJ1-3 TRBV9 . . TGTGCCAGCAGCGCGTTGGGCGGGGGGCTTGGAAACACCATATATTTT CASSALGGGLGNTIYF
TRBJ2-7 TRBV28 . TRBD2 TGTGCCAGCAGTTTTTGGGCTAGCGGGAGGGTGCAGCAGTACTTC CASSFWASGRVQQYF
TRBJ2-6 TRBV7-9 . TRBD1 TGTGCCAGCAGCCTCGGACAGGGACAACATATGCGTGGGGCCAACGTCCTGACTTTC CASSLGQGQHMRGANVLTF
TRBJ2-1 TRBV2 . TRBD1 TGTGCCAGCATCCGACCGGGACAGGGTCGCAATGAGCAGTTCTTC CASIRPGQGRNEQFF
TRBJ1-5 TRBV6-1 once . TGTGCCAGCAGTGAAAGTCAGTATAGCAATCAGCCCCAGCATTTT CASSESQYSNQPQHF
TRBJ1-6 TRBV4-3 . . TGCGCCAGCAGCCAAGATAGATTGACAGGCTATAATTCACCCCTCCACTTT CASSQDRLTGYNSPLHF
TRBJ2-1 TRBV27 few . TGTGCCAGCAGTCTTACTAGGGGGGGAGGTGAGCAGTTCTTC CASSLTRGGGEQFF
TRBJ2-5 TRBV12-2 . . TGTGCAAGTCGCTTAGGTCCTTCCGGGAGGACCCCGAACGCCCGACAAGAGACCCAGTACTTC CASRLGPSGRTPNARQETQYF
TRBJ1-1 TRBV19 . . TGTGCCAGTAGTCAAAGGGAGAGCACTGAAGCTTTCTTT CASSQRESTEAFF
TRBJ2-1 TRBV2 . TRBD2 TGTGCCAGCAGTGGGACGCGGGGGGGTGGTACGGTGCGCAATGAGCAGTTCTTC CASSGTRGGGTVRNEQFF
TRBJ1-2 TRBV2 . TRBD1 TGTGCCAGCGGCCACGGGACAGCTAACTATGGCTACACCTTC CASGHGTANYGYTF
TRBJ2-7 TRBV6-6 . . TGTGCCGTATACGACCGGGACACGACCTACGAGCAGTACTTC CAVYDRDTTYEQYF
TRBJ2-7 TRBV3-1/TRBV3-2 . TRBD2 TGTGCCAGCAGCCAAGATAAACGGGAGGGCCCGGGCTTATACGAGCAGTACTTC CASSQDKREGPGLYEQYF
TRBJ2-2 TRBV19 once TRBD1 TGTGCCAGTAGTATTGGACAGGGGGGTAGGACCGGGGAGCTGTTTTTT CASSIGQGGRTGELFF
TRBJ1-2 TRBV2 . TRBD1 TGTGCCAGCAGCGAACAGGGGGCGGACTATGGCTACACCTTC CASSEQGADYGYTF
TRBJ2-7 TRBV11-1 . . TGTGCCAGCAGCCCAGGCGGAGGGGTGTCGTACGAGCAGTACTTC CASSPGGGVSYEQYF
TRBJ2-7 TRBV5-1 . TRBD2 TGCGCCAGCAGCTCCGGGACTAGCGGGACCCGCGAGCAGTACTTC CASSSGTSGTREQYF
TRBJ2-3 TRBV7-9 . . TGTGCCAGCAGCCTACAGGGTGGGCAAGCGTATTTT CASSLQGGQAYF
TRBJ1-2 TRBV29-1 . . TGCAGCGTTGACGATGAGGCGGCTAACTATGGCTACACCTTC CSVDDEAANYGYTF
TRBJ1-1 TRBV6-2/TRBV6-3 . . TGTGCCAGCAGTTACTTCGGGCGCGGGGACACTGAAGCTTTCTTT CASSYFGRGDTEAFF
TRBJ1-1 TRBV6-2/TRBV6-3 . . TGTGCCAGCAGCAGCATGAACACTGAAGCTTTCTTT CASSSMNTEAFF
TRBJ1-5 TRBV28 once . TGTGCCAGCAGTTCCGAGGGGGGGTATAGCAATCAGCCCCAGCATTTT CASSSEGGYSNQPQHF
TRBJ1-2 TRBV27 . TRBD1 TGTGCCAGCAGTCCCTGGACAGGGGCGGGACTTCATGGCTACACCTTC CASSPWTGAGLHGYTF
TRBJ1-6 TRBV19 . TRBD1 TGTGCCAGTAGTATTTCCGGGACAGGGGGCGCGGACCTTAATTCACCCCTCCACTTT CASSISGTGGADLNSPLHF